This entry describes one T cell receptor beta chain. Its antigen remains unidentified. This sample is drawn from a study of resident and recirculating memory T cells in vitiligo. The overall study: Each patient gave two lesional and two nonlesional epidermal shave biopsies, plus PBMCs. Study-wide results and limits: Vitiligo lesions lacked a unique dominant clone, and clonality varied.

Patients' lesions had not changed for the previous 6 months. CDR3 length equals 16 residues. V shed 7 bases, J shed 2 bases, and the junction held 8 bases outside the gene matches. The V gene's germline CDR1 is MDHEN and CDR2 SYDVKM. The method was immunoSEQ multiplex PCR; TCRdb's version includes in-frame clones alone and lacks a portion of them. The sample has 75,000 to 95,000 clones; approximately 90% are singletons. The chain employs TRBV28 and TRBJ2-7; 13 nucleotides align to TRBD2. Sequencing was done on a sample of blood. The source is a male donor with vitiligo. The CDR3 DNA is TGTGCCAGCAACCTACCGGGACTAGCGGGGCCCTACGAGCAGTACTTC. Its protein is CASNLPGLAGPYEQYF.